Sequencing of this TCR beta chain was carried out in a study of identical twins. Trimming pared 1 base from V and 8 bases from J, leaving 17 bases between. The CDR3 spans 15 residues. CDR1 and CDR2 (germline): SGHTA, FQGNSA. Template switching added a universal primer site; cDNA carried unique molecular identifiers. Using its own MiXCR run on the 5' RACE reads, TCRdb lists one record per CDR3 protein. Among around 1.7 million distinct CDR3 sequences listed, about 32% were seen once. This receptor was obtained from a newborn girl in good health. The V call is TRBV7-2, the J call TRBJ1-2; D is undetermined. Sequences were obtained from cord blood. CDR3 region: CASSLDQRRSGGYTF. CDR3 nucleotide sequence: TGTGCCAGCAGCTTAGATCAAAGGCGATCTGGGGGCTACACCTTC. Looking up the rest from reference TRBV7-2 and TRBJ1-2 gives the full variable domain: GAGVSQSPSNKVTEKGKDVELRCDPISGHTALYWYRQSLGQGLEFLIYFQGNSAPDKSGLPSDRFSAERTGGSVSTLTIQRTQQEDSAVYLCASSLDQRRSGGYTFGSGTRLTVV.